The following is a TCR beta chain sequence with its context. Germline V gene data show CDR1 as SGHTA and CDR2 as FQGNSA. The CDR3 length is 17 residues. Deletions cut 2 bases from V and 5 bases from J, with 21 bases between. The PCR used 60 Vbeta and 13 Jbeta primers. The method was immunoSEQ multiplex PCR; TCRdb's version includes in-frame clones alone and lacks a portion of them. The table has 110,000 or so clones, 67% seen once. The sample belongs to a study of cytomegalovirus exposure and HLA in healthy donors. Material for sequencing was PBMCs. The TCR was taken from a man between 18 and 29 years old in good health and CMV-seropositive. This chain links TRBV7-2 with TRBJ2-5, with D tentatively TRBD2 (7 bases). The CDR3 loop reads CASSLRRGRGFSETQYF. The CDR3 nucleotides are TGTGCCAGCAGCTTAAGGCGGGGGCGTGGGTTTTCGGAGACCCAGTACTTC.